The next 13 T cell receptor beta chains were all read from a single sample in a study of T cells of healthy individuals. TCRdb redid the calling of the 5' RACE reads with MiXCR, one entry per CDR3 protein. The sample lists tens of thousands of distinct CDR3 sequences, approximately 4.5% occurring once. The receptor set was obtained from a human donor in good health.

Many counts were recorded for this clonotype. The J gene is TRBJ2-5, the V gene TRBV6-2 or TRBV6-3; TRBD2 is a possible D gene (6 bases). The CDR3 consists of 13 residues. The V and J ends lost 8 bases and 2 bases respectively, with 12 bases between them. Germline CDR1 MNHEY, CDR2 SVGEGT. The CDR3: CASRGSGQETQYF. The CDR3 DNA reads as TGTGCCAGCCGGGGGAGCGGTCAAGAGACCCAGTACTTC.

The chain combines TRBV14 with TRBJ1-2; D unresolved. The germline V gene encodes CDR1 SGHDN and CDR2 FVKESK. V was shortened by 0 bases and J by 4 bases, with 21 bases between the two germline ends. The CDR3 loop spans 18 amino acids. CDR3 DNA: TGTGCCAGCAGCCAAGACCAGGTCTCACGTTTTAGCCTCTATGGCTACACCTTC. Protein product: CASSQDQVSRFSLYGYTF.

This chain uses TRBV2 with TRBJ2-7; 8 bases align to TRBD1. This CDR3 is 15 amino acids long. Germline V gives CDR1 SNHLY, CDR2 FYNNEI. V trimming: 5 bases; J trimming: 0 bases; junction bases outside the gene matches: 6. CDR3 sequence (DNA): TGTGCCAGCAGTTCTGCCCAGGGGGCCTCCTACGAGCAGTACTTC. Protein sequence: CASSSAQGASYEQYF. The full variable domain, completed using reference TRBV2 and TRBJ2-7, is EPEVTQTPSHQVTQMGQEVILRCVPISNHLYFYWYRQILGQKVEFLVSFYNNEISEKSEIFDDQFSVERPDGSNFTLKIRSTKLEDSAMYFCASSSAQGASYEQYFGPGTRLTVT.

In this sample, this clonotype turned up a few times. The chain uses TRBV7-8 and TRBJ1-6, with D possibly matching TRBD1 (6 bases). V lost 6 bases and J 11 bases, leaving 20 bases between the germline ends. CDR3 size: 15 residues. Germline V lookup: CDR1 SGHVS, CDR2 FQNEAQ. The CDR3 DNA follows: TGTGCCAGCAGGACAGGCGGAAACGGTGGGGCACCCCTCCACTTT. Protein: CASRTGGNGGAPLHF.

This clonotype was counted many times. In nucleotides, the CDR3 is TGCAGTGCTAGAGTCCCTAGGGGGGGGGACACTGAAGCTTTCTTT. This sequence encodes CSARVPRGGDTEAFF. The V call is TRBV20-1, the J call TRBJ1-1, with D tentatively TRBD1 (6 bases). The V and J ends lost 1 base and 3 bases respectively, with 15 bases between them. Germline CDR1 is DFQATT and CDR2 is SNEGSKA (reference sequence). CDR3 size: 15 residues.

The chain links TRBV29-1 to TRBJ2-2, with unresolved D. Germline loops: CDR1 SQVTM, CDR2 ANQGSEA. The CDR3 has 14 amino acids. V lost 1 base and J 4 bases, leaving 10 bases between the germline ends. CDR3 amino acids: CSVEVNQATGELFF. The CDR3 bases are TGCAGCGTTGAAGTGAACCAGGCCACCGGGGAGCTGTTTTTT.

This clonotype was seen a few times. This chain joins TRBV20-1 and TRBJ2-7; 7 bases are a match to TRBD1. V trimming: 4 bases; J trimming: 3 bases; junction bases outside the gene matches: 12. The CDR3 is 15 amino acids. Looked up from germline, CDR1 is DFQATT and CDR2 is SNEGSKA (reference sequence). The DNA of the CDR3 is TGCAGTGCTACCTCACAGTACAGGGGAAGCTACGAGCAGTACTTC. The encoded protein is CSATSQYRGSYEQYF.

This clonotype was recorded at least ten times. The chain couples TRBV2 to TRBJ2-1; TRBD2 agrees at 8 bases. Germline V gives CDR1 SNHLY, CDR2 FYNNEI. Trimming removed 6 bases from V and 5 bases from J; junction bases left unmatched: 9. The CDR3 is 15 residues long. The CDR3 spells CASRAGTSSNNEQFF. The CDR3 DNA reads as TGTGCCAGCAGGGCCGGGACTAGTAGTAACAATGAGCAGTTCTTC.

The chain couples TRBV20-1 to TRBJ1-1, with TRBD1 identical over 9 bases. The V gene end was trimmed by 4 bases and the J gene end by 2 bases; junction bases not matched to a gene: 2. The germline gives CDR1 DFQATT, CDR2 SNEGSKA (reference sequence). The CDR3 sequence is 13 residues long. This CDR3 reads CSAKQGANTEAFF. The CDR3, as DNA: TGCAGTGCTAAACAGGGGGCTAACACTGAAGCTTTCTTT.

This clonotype has more than one count but fewer than ten. The J gene is TRBJ1-2, the V gene TRBV3-1, with 12 bases lining up with TRBD1. The CDR3 is 17 residues long. Germline values: CDR1 LGHDT, CDR2 YNNKEL (reference sequence). V shed 4 bases and J 5 bases; nucleotides not matched to a gene: 11. In DNA form, the CDR3 reads TGTGCCAGCAGCCCCCGGGACAGGGGGCGTCAGGTGTATGGCTACACCTTC. This encodes CASSPRDRGRQVYGYTF.

Ten or more counts support this clonotype. The chain is built from TRBV3-1 and TRBJ1-1; weak D call: TRBD1 (5 bases). Germline loops: CDR1 LGHDT, CDR2 YNNKEL (reference sequence). The CDR3 covers 14 residues. Trimming cost V 1 base and J 4 bases, with 10 bases left between them. This CDR3 reads CASSQVQGSTEAFF. The CDR3 bases are TGTGCCAGCAGCCAAGTTCAGGGTTCCACTGAAGCTTTCTTT. The complete variable domain, with remaining parts taken from reference TRBV3-1 and TRBJ1-1, reads DTAVSQTPKYLVTQMGNDKSIKCEQNLGHDTMYWYKQDSKKFLKIMFSYNNKELIINETVPNRFSPKSPDKAHLNLHINSLELGDSAVYFCASSQVQGSTEAFFGQGTRLTVV.

The table lists this clonotype with many counts. The rearrangement joins TRBV19 to TRBJ2-7; no definite D call. This CDR3 has 14 residues. Trimming removed 3 bases from V and 5 bases from J, with 14 bases in between. Germline V gene data show CDR1 as LNHDA and CDR2 as SQIVND (reference sequence). This chain's CDR3 is CASSIPDITHEQYF. The CDR3, as DNA: TGTGCCAGTAGTATTCCCGACATTACCCACGAGCAGTACTTC.

In this sample, this clonotype turned up many times. The rearrangement links TRBV30 to TRBJ2-5, with TRBD1 matching over 9 bases. CDR3 size: 13 residues. With V trimmed by 5 bases and J by 2 bases, 3 bases remained unmatched. Germline CDR1 reads GTSNPN; CDR2 reads SVGIG (reference sequence). The CDR3 DNA sequence: TGTGCCTGGGGGGGACAGGGACAAGAGACCCAGTACTTC. This gives the protein CAWGGQGQETQYF.